The TCR beta chain described here comes from a study of identical twins. Regarding the study as a whole: A lower insertion count was a feature of abundant cord blood beta clonotypes, with no such feature in memory repertoires. There was an excess of low generation probability in the out-of-frame alpha sequences that twins shared.

V lost 0 bases and J lost 7, with 15 bases in between. The CDR3 runs to 15 residues. Germline CDR1 reads DFQATT; CDR2 reads SNEGSKA (reference sequence). Carrying unique molecular identifiers, the cDNA also gained a universal primer site through template switching. Via MiXCR, TCRdb re-called the 5' RACE reads, giving one row per CDR3 protein. The profile shows 1.5 million to 2 million distinct CDR3 sequences, 25% to 35% of them singletons. Comment on this clonotype: Its antigen remains unknown.

The sequence came from a newborn girl in good health. The genes are TRBV20-1 and TRBJ2-2; D is perhaps TRBD1 (6 bases). Material for sequencing was cord blood. The CDR3 sequence: CSARDRGRFDGELFF. Here the CDR3 DNA reads TGCAGTGCTAGAGACAGGGGCCGTTTCGACGGGGAGCTGTTTTTT.